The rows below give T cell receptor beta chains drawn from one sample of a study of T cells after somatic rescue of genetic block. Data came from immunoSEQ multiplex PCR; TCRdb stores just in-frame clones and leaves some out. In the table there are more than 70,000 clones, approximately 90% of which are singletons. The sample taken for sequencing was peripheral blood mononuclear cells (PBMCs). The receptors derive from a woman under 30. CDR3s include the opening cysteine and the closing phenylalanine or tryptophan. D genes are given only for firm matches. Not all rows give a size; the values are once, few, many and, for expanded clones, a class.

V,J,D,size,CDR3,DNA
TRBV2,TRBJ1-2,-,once,CASRKDRSHYGYTF,TGTGCCAGCAGGAAAGACAGATCCCACTATGGCTACACCTTC
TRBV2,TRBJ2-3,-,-,CASSYTDTQYF,TGTGCCAGCTCCTACACAGATACGCAGTATTTT
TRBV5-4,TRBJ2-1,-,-,CASSLNFDEQFF,TGTGCCAGCAGCTTGAACTTTGATGAGCAGTTCTTC
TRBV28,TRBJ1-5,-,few,CASRPPWGTYNQPQHF,TGTGCCAGCAGGCCTCCTTGGGGGACTTACAATCAGCCCCAGCATTTT
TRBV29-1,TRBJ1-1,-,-,CSAPLLGRRSTEAFF,TGCAGCGCCCCACTGTTAGGTCGGCGAAGCACTGAAGCTTTCTTT
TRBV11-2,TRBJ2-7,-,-,CASSLSGGQYF,TGTGCCAGCAGCTTATCCGGTGGGCAGTACTTC
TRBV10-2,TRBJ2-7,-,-,CASSESTPDRAYEQYF,TGCGCCAGCAGTGAGTCGACCCCGGACCGCGCCTACGAGCAGTACTTC
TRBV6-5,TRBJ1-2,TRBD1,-,CASSTGQGIHGYTF,TGTGCCAGCAGTACGGGACAGGGGATCCATGGCTACACCTTC
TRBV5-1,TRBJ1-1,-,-,CASSFTGYGGTEAFF,TGCGCCAGCAGCTTCACAGGGTACGGGGGCACTGAAGCTTTCTTT
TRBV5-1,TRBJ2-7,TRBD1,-,CASSPGQGIVTYEQYF,TGCGCCAGCAGCCCCGGACAGGGGATCGTAACCTACGAGCAGTACTTC
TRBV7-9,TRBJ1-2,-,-,CASSPAVLRYGYTF,TGTGCCAGCAGCCCAGCCGTGCTGAGGTATGGCTACACCTTC
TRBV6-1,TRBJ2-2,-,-,CASSGVTGELFF,TGTGCCAGCAGTGGGGTCACCGGGGAGCTGTTTTTT
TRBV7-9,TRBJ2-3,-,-,CASRPPGEALTDTQYF,TGTGCCAGCAGGCCACCCGGCGAAGCCCTCACAGATACGCAGTATTTT
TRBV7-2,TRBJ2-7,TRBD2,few,CASSPGGAYEQYF,TGTGCCAGCAGCCCGGGAGGGGCCTACGAGCAGTACTTC
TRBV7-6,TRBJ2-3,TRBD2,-,CASSLSGSGSSTDTQYF,TGTGCCAGCAGCTTATCAGGGAGCGGGAGTTCAACAGATACGCAGTATTTT
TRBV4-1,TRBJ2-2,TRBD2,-,CASSPPRTSGRMAGELFF,TGCGCCAGCAGCCCCCCGCGGACTAGCGGGAGAATGGCCGGGGAGCTGTTTTTT
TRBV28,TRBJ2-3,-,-,CASNFEGMGVLTDTQYF,TGTGCCAGCAACTTCGAGGGCATGGGGGTCCTCACAGATACGCAGTATTTT
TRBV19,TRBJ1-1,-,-,CASTLEVNTEAFF,TGTGCCAGTACCCTGGAGGTGAACACTGAAGCTTTCTTT
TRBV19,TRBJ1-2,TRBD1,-,CASSRTGLGYTF,TGTGCCAGTAGTAGGACAGGGCTCGGCTACACCTTC
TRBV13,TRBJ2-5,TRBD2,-,CASSLGLAGGPQETQYF,TGTGCCAGCAGCCTGGGACTAGCGGGAGGTCCCCAAGAGACCCAGTACTTC
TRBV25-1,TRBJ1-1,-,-,CASSEFNRVHTEAFF,TGTGCCAGCAGTGAATTTAACAGGGTGCACACTGAAGCTTTCTTT
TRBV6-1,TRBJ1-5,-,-,CASRTGFGQPQHF,TGTGCCAGCAGAACAGGGTTTGGTCAGCCCCAGCATTTT
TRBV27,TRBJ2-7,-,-,CASSFRRAPYEQYF,TGTGCCAGCAGTTTTAGGCGGGCACCTTACGAGCAGTACTTC
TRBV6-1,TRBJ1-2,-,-,CASSNTLYGYTF,TGTGCCAGCAGTAATACACTCTATGGCTACACCTTC
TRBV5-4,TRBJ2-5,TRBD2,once,CASSSNLAGSETQYF,TGTGCCAGCAGCTCCAACTTAGCGGGATCCGAGACCCAGTACTTC
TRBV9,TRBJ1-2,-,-,CASSGARTNYGYTF,TGTGCCAGCAGCGGAGCACGGACAAACTATGGCTACACCTTC
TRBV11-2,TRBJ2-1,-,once,CASSLAGWVENEQFF,TGTGCCAGCAGCTTAGCCGGCTGGGTGGAGAATGAGCAGTTCTTC
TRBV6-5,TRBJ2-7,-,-,CASSSSSQSYEQYF,TGTGCCAGCAGTTCGTCTAGTCAGTCCTACGAGCAGTACTTC
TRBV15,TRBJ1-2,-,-,CATSRAGSNGYTF,TGTGCCACCAGCAGGGCCGGATCGAATGGCTACACCTTC
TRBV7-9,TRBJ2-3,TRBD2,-,CASSLVAGAPDTQYF,TGTGCCAGCAGCTTAGTAGCGGGAGCCCCAGATACGCAGTATTTT
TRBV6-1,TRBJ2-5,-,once,CASSRAGGVEETQYF,TGTGCCAGCAGTCGAGCCGGGGGAGTAGAAGAGACCCAGTACTTC
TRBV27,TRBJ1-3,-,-,CASSPRDKAGNTIYF,TGTGCCAGCAGTCCCCGGGACAAGGCTGGAAACACCATATATTTT
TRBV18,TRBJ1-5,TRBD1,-,CASSLNIPGQRNQPQHF,TGTGCCAGCTCACTAAATATCCCGGGACAGCGCAATCAGCCCCAGCATTTT
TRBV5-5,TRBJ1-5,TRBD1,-,CASSLGDRGRNQPQHF,TGTGCCAGCAGCTTGGGGGACAGGGGTCGAAATCAGCCCCAGCATTTT
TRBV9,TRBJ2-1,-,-,CASSPSGTYNEQFF,TGTGCCAGCAGCCCAAGCGGTACCTACAATGAGCAGTTCTTC
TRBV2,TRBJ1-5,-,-,CASTPGGPNQPQHF,TGTGCCAGCACCCCTGGAGGCCCCAATCAGCCCCAGCATTTT
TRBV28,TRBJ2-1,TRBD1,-,CASSGDRGDEQFF,TGTGCCAGCAGTGGGGACAGGGGAGATGAGCAGTTCTTC
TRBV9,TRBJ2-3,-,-,CASSVGGAADTQYF,TGTGCCAGCAGCGTAGGAGGGGCAGCAGATACGCAGTATTTT
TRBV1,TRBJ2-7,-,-,CTSSQDRGEVPYEQYF,TGCACCAGCAGCCAAGATCGGGGGGAGGTCCCCTACGAGCAGTACTTC
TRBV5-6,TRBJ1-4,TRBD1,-,CASSEDRGFEKLFF,TGTGCCAGCAGCGAGGACAGGGGTTTTGAAAAACTGTTTTTT
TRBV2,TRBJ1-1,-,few,CASGTVSTEAFF,TGTGCCAGCGGGACCGTCTCCACTGAAGCTTTCTTT
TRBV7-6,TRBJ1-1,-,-,CASSPFIAGDTEAFF,TGTGCCAGCAGCCCTTTCATTGCCGGGGACACTGAAGCTTTCTTT
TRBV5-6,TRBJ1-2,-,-,CASSLGMGAGGYTF,TGTGCCAGCAGCTTGGGGATGGGGGCAGGCGGCTACACCTTC
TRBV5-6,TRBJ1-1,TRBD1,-,CASRYRGIVTEAFF,TGTGCCAGCAGGTACAGGGGGATCGTCACTGAAGCTTTCTTT
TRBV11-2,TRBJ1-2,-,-,CASSPPFIGSPEGYGYTF,TGTGCCAGCAGCCCCCCGTTTATTGGGTCCCCCGAGGGCTATGGCTACACCTTC
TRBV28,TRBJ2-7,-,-,CASSPPRDRAYEQYF,TGTGCCAGCAGTCCCCCGCGGGACAGAGCCTACGAGCAGTACTTC
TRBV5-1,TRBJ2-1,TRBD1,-,CASSLFGQVNNEQFF,TGCGCCAGCAGCTTGTTCGGACAGGTAAACAATGAGCAGTTCTTC
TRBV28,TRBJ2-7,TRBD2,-,CASMLKRGPYEQYF,TGTGCCAGCATGTTAAAGCGGGGGCCCTACGAGCAGTACTTC
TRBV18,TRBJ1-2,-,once,CASSPPGRGLDYGYTF,TGTGCCAGCTCACCACCGGGCAGGGGTCTCGATTATGGCTACACCTTC
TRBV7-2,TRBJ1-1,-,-,CASSFLRNTEAFF,TGTGCCAGCAGCTTCTTACGGAACACTGAAGCTTTCTTT
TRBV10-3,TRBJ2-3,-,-,CASRAVADTQYF,TGTGCCTCCCGGGCGGTTGCAGATACGCAGTATTTT
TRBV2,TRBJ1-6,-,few,CASILTAGQSASPLHF,TGTGCCAGCATCCTGACCGCGGGACAATCCGCTTCACCCCTCCACTTT
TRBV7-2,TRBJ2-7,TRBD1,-,CASTLAGTGGHEQYF,TGTGCCAGCACCCTAGCCGGGACAGGGGGCCACGAGCAGTACTTC
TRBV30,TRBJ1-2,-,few,CAWSVPRGLANYGYTF,TGTGCCTGGAGTGTCCCGCGGGGGCTCGCTAACTATGGCTACACCTTC
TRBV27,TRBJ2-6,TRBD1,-,CASSLRRGQGAAGANVLTF,TGTGCCAGCAGCCTACGGAGGGGCCAGGGGGCTGCTGGGGCCAACGTCCTGACTTTC
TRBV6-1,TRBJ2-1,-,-,CASSEEGRELRQQFF,TGTGCCAGCAGTGAAGAAGGGCGGGAACTTAGGCAACAGTTCTTC
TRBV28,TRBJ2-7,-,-,CASMGDIYEQYF,TGTGCCAGCATGGGGGACATTTACGAGCAGTACTTC